A single sample is the source of the 27 T cell receptor beta chains below, sequenced in a study of identical twins (dated by TCRdb to the mid-2010s). Receptor amplification or capture employed 5' RACE. The data were produced on an Illumina HiSeq 2000. TCRdb itself trimmed the public reads at Q25 with fastp, ran MiXCR and retained productive beta chains. Records with the same CDR3 protein are collapsed into one entry carrying the most frequent genes and DNA. The sample has 240,000 or so distinct CDR3 sequences on record, about 10% of them singletons. About a tenth of the sample comes from the top ten. Specimen: memory T cells sorted from blood. The cell subset or site label on this specimen signifies: CD45RO+ enriched T cells. These receptors all come from a man aged 50 or older in good health.

The chain recombines TRBV7-2 with TRBJ1-2; D unresolved. The V and J ends lost 1 base and 4 bases respectively, with 10 bases between them. CDR1 SGHTA and CDR2 FQGNSA come from the germline V gene. This CDR3 contains 14 residues. CDR3 nucleotide sequence: TGTGCCAGCAGCTTAGTTGTGCAGGTCTATGGCTACACCTTC. Its protein product is CASSLVVQVYGYTF.

This CDR3 reads CASSLLGGRAGYEQYF. CDR3 in DNA: TGTGCCAGCAGCTTATTAGGCGGGAGGGCCGGGTACGAGCAGTACTTC. V and J are TRBV7-2 and TRBJ2-7, with 9 positions matching TRBD2. V lost 2 bases, J lost 4 bases, and 9 bases stayed unmatched. Per the germline V gene, CDR1 is SGHTA and CDR2 is FQGNSA. This CDR3 has 16 amino acids.

This clonotype was detected only a few times. V usage is TRBV5-5 and J usage is TRBJ2-5, with 11 bases lining up with TRBD2. V dropped 1 base and J dropped 2; count of bases not matched to a gene: 4. The CDR3 length is 16 residues. The germline CDR1 and CDR2 sequences are SGHKS and YYEKEE (reference sequence). The CDR3 region has the DNA TGTGCCAGCAGCTTGATCTTAGCGGGAGGGCAAGAGACCCAGTACTTC. It specifies CASSLILAGGQETQYF.

The J gene is TRBJ2-3, the V gene TRBV4-3, with no clear D. This CDR3 spans 15 amino acids. Germline V lookup: CDR1 LGHNA, CDR2 YSLEER. V dropped 1 base and J dropped 0 bases, with 8 bases sitting between them. The CDR3 DNA reads as TGCGCCAGCAGCCAAGTACAGAGCAGCACAGATACGCAGTATTTT. Translated, it gives CASSQVQSSTDTQYF.

There are a few counts of this clonotype. The chain joins TRBV11-2 to TRBJ1-1; D is undetermined. The CDR3 length is 14 residues. The germline V gene has CDR1 SGHAT and CDR2 FQNNGV. V gave up 4 bases and J gave up 0 bases, with 9 bases separating them. CDR3 nucleotide sequence: TGTGCCAGCAGCTCCCGGACCCTGAACACTGAAGCTTTCTTT. Its protein is CASSSRTLNTEAFF.

This clonotype was detected ten times or more. The chain employs TRBV5-6 and TRBJ1-4, with 8 bases lining up with TRBD1. The CDR3 covers 16 residues. The germline gives CDR1 SGHDT, CDR2 YYEEEE. The V and J ends lost 0 bases and 4 bases, in that order; junction bases with no gene match: 5. The DNA for the CDR3 is TGTGCCAGCAGCTTGGCCGGGACAGGCCTTAATGAAAAACTGTTTTTT. Protein sequence: CASSLAGTGLNEKLFF.

In its sample, this clonotype was seen many times. J is TRBJ2-2 and V is TRBV5-1; maybe TRBD1 (6 bases). CDR1 and CDR2 (germline): SGHRS, YFSETQ. V shed 0 bases and J shed 8 bases, with 11 bases lying between them. The CDR3 has 14 amino acids. CDR3 sequence reads: CASSLDTGPGELFF. CDR3 nucleotides: TGCGCCAGCAGCTTGGATACAGGGCCTGGGGAGCTGTTTTTT.

The sample holds many counts of this clonotype. The chain employs TRBV24-1 and TRBJ2-1; D is unclear. The CDR3 covers 16 residues. From germline, CDR1 is KGHDR and CDR2 SFDVKD. V was shortened by 3 bases and J by 3 bases, with 14 bases between the two germline ends. The CDR3 DNA reads as TGTGCCACCAGTGATAGTGGCTATAGTAACTACAATGAGCAGTTCTTC. It translates to CATSDSGYSNYNEQFF.

This clonotype occurred a few times. This sequence joins TRBV11-1 and TRBJ2-1, with D tentatively TRBD1 or TRBD2 (5 bases each). The V end was cut by 1 base, the J end by 0 bases, with 16 bases between. Germline V CDR1 and CDR2: SGHAT, FQDESV (reference sequence). The CDR3 spans 18 residues. In DNA form, the CDR3 reads TGTGCCAGCAGCTTAGTCTCGGGGCTAGCCGTCTCCTACAATGAGCAGTTCTTC. Translated: CASSLVSGLAVSYNEQFF.

The V gene is TRBV6-5, the J gene TRBJ1-3; D may be TRBD1 (6 bases). This CDR3 has 15 residues. Germline V lookup: CDR1 MNHEY, CDR2 SVGAGI. V lost 2 bases and J 1 base, leaving 9 bases between the germline ends. CDR3 loop: CASSYGQGSGNTIYF. The CDR3 DNA reads as TGTGCCAGCAGTTACGGCCAGGGGTCTGGAAACACCATATATTTT.

In its sample, this clonotype was seen a few times. This rearrangement joins TRBV28 to TRBJ2-1; 12 positions agree with TRBD2. Germline V gives CDR1 MDHEN, CDR2 SYDVKM. V shed 6 bases and J 5 bases; nucleotides not matched to a gene: 5. CDR3 size: 15 residues. CDR3 sequence (DNA): TGTGCCAGCAGATCTAGCGGGAGGGCCAACAATGAGCAGTTCTTC. Residues: CASRSSGRANNEQFF.

This clonotype occurred many times. The V and J genes are TRBV20-1 and TRBJ2-5; no clear D gene. Germline CDR1 reads DFQATT; CDR2 reads SNEGSKA (reference sequence). V lost 4 bases, J lost 0 bases, and 6 bases lay in between. This CDR3 is built from 12 residues. In nucleotides, the CDR3 is TGCAGTGCTACAGAAAACCAAGAGACCCAGTACTTC. Protein: CSATENQETQYF.

This clonotype has only a few counts. The rearrangement uses TRBV30 and TRBJ2-6; D may be TRBD2 (6 bases). The CDR3 covers 16 residues. V gave up 3 bases and J gave up 5 bases, with 17 bases separating them. In germline, CDR1 is GTSNPN, CDR2 SVGIG (reference sequence). The CDR3 nucleotides read TGTGCCTGGAGGCCGGCGCTAGCGATTAGGGCCAACGTCCTGACTTTC. Protein sequence: CAWRPALAIRANVLTF.

The J gene is TRBJ1-4, the V gene TRBV20-1; 11 nucleotides align to TRBD1. The CDR3 loop spans 14 amino acids. Germline values: CDR1 DFQATT, CDR2 SNEGSKA (reference sequence). V lost 2 bases to trimming and J lost 7 bases; unmatched junction nucleotides: 3. CDR3 in amino acids: CSARTGQGAEKLFF. DNA for the CDR3: TGCAGTGCTAGAACCGGACAGGGGGCTGAAAAACTGTTTTTT.

This clonotype turned up a few times. J is TRBJ2-3 and V is TRBV11-2; D remains unclear. This CDR3 spans 12 amino acids. The germline V and J ends were trimmed by 5 bases and 4 bases, with 7 bases remaining between them. Per the germline V gene, CDR1 is SGHAT and CDR2 is FQNNGV. The CDR3 reads CASSTSPDTQYF. The DNA for the CDR3 is TGTGCCAGCAGCACCAGCCCAGATACGCAGTATTTT.

The rearrangement joins TRBV11-1 to TRBJ1-1, with D unclear. Trimming removed 5 bases at V and 4 bases at J, with 8 bases between. Germline CDR1 and CDR2: SGHAT and FQDESV (reference sequence). This CDR3 region has 12 residues. CDR3 protein: CASSPVGTEAFF. CDR3 nucleotide sequence: TGTGCCAGCAGCCCGGTCGGCACTGAAGCTTTCTTT.

V is TRBV28 and J is TRBJ1-4; tentatively, D is TRBD1 (6 bases). V gave up 6 bases and J gave up 3 bases, with 11 bases separating them. The CDR3 extends over 14 amino acids. The germline gives CDR1 MDHEN, CDR2 SYDVKM. The CDR3 here is CASRQGAANEKLFF. The DNA of the CDR3 is TGTGCCAGCAGACAGGGTGCGGCTAATGAAAAACTGTTTTTT.

This clonotype was observed many times. The gene calls are TRBV28 and TRBJ2-3, with TRBD2 as a possible D gene (6 bases). The germline V and J ends were trimmed by 9 bases and 0 bases, with 10 bases remaining between them. Germline lookup yields CDR1 MDHEN and CDR2 SYDVKM. The CDR3 totals 13 residues. The CDR3 loop reads CASLAASTDTQYF. CDR3 DNA: TGTGCCAGTTTAGCGGCTAGCACAGATACGCAGTATTTT.

This clonotype is a singleton in its sample. This clone may be a read error of a much larger clone one base away. The CDR3: CASSLEGERQETQYF. CDR3 nucleotide sequence: TGTGCCAGCAGCTTAGAGGGGGAAAGACAAGAGACCCAGTACTTC. The rearrangement joins TRBV7-6 to TRBJ2-5; maybe TRBD1 (6 bases). Germline V gives CDR1 SGHVS, CDR2 FNYEAQ. The V end lost 1 base, the J end lost 2 bases, and 11 bases lay between the germline ends. This CDR3 has 15 amino acids.

V is TRBV29-1 and J is TRBJ2-7, with D perhaps being TRBD1 or TRBD2 (5 bases each). Trimming removed 4 bases from V and 4 bases from J, with 17 bases in between. There are 14 residues in the CDR3. Germline V lookup: CDR1 SQVTM, CDR2 ANQGSEA. The CDR3 is CSVARDQGIYEQYF. The DNA of the CDR3 is TGCAGCGTTGCCCGGGACCAGGGTATATACGAGCAGTACTTC.

The J gene is TRBJ1-4, the V gene TRBV9; the D gene is possibly TRBD1 (6 bases). Trimming took 4 bases from V and 4 from J, leaving 11 bases between them. The CDR3 contains 14 residues. Per germline, CDR1 SGDLS and CDR2 YYNGEE. The CDR3 DNA is TGTGCCAGCAGCAGGGGGATAAGTAATGAAAAACTGTTTTTT. As protein: CASSRGISNEKLFF.

The gene calls are TRBV2 and TRBJ1-5; TRBD1 is a possible D gene (6 bases). Germline V gene lookup returns CDR1 SNHLY and CDR2 FYNNEI. This CDR3 is built from 14 residues. The ends were cut back, 5 bases at V and 7 bases at J, with 15 bases in the middle. CDR3 sequence: CASSFGTFVQPQHF. CDR3 in DNA: TGTGCCAGCAGTTTCGGGACATTCGTGCAGCCCCAGCATTTT.

This clonotype came up many times. The genes are TRBV6-1 and TRBJ2-1; 7 bases line up with TRBD1. Germline V gives CDR1 MNHNS, CDR2 SASEGT. The V gene end was trimmed by 5 bases and the J gene end by 5 bases; junction bases not matched to a gene: 6. The CDR3 has 14 residues. CDR3 region: CASSPDRRNNEQFF. CDR3 DNA sequence: TGTGCCAGCAGTCCGGACAGGCGGAACAATGAGCAGTTCTTC.

This clonotype turned up a few times. The rearrangement joins TRBV27 to TRBJ2-3; tentative D call: TRBD1 (7 bases). Trimming took 1 base from V and 6 from J, leaving 20 bases between them. The germline V gene has CDR1 MNHEY and CDR2 SMNVEV (reference sequence). The CDR3 totals 17 residues. The CDR3 here is CASSLYLSWQGGDTQYF. DNA of the CDR3: TGTGCCAGCAGTTTATATCTTAGTTGGCAGGGGGGCGATACGCAGTATTTT.

The chain combines TRBV20-1 with TRBJ2-7; a weak D match, TRBD2 (7 bases). CDR1 is DFQATT, CDR2 SNEGSKA, per germline (reference sequence). V was pared by 6 bases and J by 2 bases, with 20 bases between. The CDR3 consists of 15 residues. The CDR3 bases are TGCAGTGCCGAGCGGAGGGAAGGGGGGGCCTACGAGCAGTACTTC. It encodes CSAERREGGAYEQYF.

This chain links TRBV6-2 or TRBV6-3 with TRBJ2-7; 15 nucleotides align to TRBD2. Trimming at V came to 5 bases and at J to 3 bases, leaving 17 bases not matched to a gene. CDR1 and CDR2 from the germline V gene are MNHEY and SVGEGT. The CDR3 length is 20 residues. The CDR3 sequence: CASSPTIGLAGGFSHYEQYF. CDR3 bases: TGTGCCAGCAGTCCAACTATCGGACTAGCGGGAGGGTTTTCGCACTACGAGCAGTACTTC.

This clonotype has at least ten counts. The chain is built from TRBV7-9 and TRBJ1-1; TRBD1 matches at 12 bases. This CDR3 is built from 15 residues. Germline values: CDR1 SEHNR, CDR2 FQNEAQ (reference sequence). The V segment lost 4 bases and the J segment 7 bases; nucleotides outside the gene matches: 7. In DNA form, the CDR3 reads TGTGCCAGCAGCTCGCGGGACAGGGGGCGGGGTGAAGCTTTCTTT. It codes for CASSSRDRGRGEAFF. Full variable domain (remainder filled in from reference TRBV7-9 and TRBJ1-1): DTGVSQNPRHKITKRGQNVTFRCDPISEHNRLYWYRQTLGQGPEFLTYFQNEAQLEKSRLLSDRFSAERPKGSFSTLEIQRTEQGDSAMYLCASSSRDRGRGEAFFGQGTRLTVV.